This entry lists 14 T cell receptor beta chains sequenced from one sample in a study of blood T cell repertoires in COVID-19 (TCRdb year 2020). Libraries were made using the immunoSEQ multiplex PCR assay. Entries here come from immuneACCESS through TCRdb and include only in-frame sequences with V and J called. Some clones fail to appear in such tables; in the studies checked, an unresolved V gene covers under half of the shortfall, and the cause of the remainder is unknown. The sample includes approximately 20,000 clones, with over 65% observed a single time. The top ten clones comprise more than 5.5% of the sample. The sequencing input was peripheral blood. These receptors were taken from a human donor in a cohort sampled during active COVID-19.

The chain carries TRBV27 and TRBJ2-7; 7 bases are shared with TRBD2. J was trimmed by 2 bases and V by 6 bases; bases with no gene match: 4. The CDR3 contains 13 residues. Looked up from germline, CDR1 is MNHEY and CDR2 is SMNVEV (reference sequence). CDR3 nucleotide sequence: TGTGCCAGCAGAGGCGGGAGTCCCTACGAGCAGTACTTC. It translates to CASRGGSPYEQYF.

The DNA of the CDR3 is TGTGCCAGCAACTTCCGGGAAAACACTGAAGCTTTCTTT. It specifies CASNFRENTEAFF. The V gene is TRBV6-5, the J gene TRBJ1-1; D ambiguous. V was trimmed by 7 bases and J by 2 bases, leaving 11 bases between them. The germline CDR1 and CDR2 sequences are MNHEY and SVGAGI. The CDR3 contains 13 residues.

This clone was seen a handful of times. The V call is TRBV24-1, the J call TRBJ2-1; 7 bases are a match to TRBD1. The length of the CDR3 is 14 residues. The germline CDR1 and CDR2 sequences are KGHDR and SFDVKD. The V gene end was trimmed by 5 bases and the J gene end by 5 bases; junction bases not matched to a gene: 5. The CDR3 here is CATSALGTDNEQFF. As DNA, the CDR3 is TGTGCCACCAGTGCCCTGGGGACAGACAATGAGCAGTTCTTC.

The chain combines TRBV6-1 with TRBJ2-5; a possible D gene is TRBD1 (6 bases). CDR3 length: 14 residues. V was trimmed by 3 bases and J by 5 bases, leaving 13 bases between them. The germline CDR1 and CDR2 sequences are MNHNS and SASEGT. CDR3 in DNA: TGTGCCAGCAGTGAGACAGGTATTGGGGAGACCCAGTACTTC. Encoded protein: CASSETGIGETQYF.

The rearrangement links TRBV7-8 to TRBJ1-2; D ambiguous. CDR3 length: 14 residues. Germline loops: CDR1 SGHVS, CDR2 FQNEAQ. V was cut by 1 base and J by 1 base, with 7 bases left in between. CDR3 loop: CASSLVNNNYGYTF. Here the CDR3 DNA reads TGTGCCAGCAGCTTAGTTAACAATAACTATGGCTACACCTTC.

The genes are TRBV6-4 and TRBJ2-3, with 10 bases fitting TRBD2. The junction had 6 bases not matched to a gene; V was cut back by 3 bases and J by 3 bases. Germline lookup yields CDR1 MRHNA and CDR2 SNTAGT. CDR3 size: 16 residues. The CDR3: CASSEVVAGGTDTQYF. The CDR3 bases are TGTGCCAGCAGTGAGGTAGTAGCGGGAGGAACAGATACGCAGTATTTT.

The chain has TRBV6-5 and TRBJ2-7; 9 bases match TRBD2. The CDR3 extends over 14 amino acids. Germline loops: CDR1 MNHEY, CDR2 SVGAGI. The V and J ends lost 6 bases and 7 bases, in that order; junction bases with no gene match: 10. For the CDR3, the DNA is TGTGCCAGCAGCACGGCGGGAGGGGCAGTAGAGCAGTACTTC. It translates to CASSTAGGAVEQYF.

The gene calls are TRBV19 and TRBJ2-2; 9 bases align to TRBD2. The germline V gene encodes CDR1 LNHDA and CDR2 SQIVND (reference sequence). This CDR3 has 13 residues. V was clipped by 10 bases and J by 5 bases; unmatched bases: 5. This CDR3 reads CATSTSGTGELFF. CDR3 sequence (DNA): TGTGCCACCTCGACTAGCGGTACCGGGGAGCTGTTTTTT.

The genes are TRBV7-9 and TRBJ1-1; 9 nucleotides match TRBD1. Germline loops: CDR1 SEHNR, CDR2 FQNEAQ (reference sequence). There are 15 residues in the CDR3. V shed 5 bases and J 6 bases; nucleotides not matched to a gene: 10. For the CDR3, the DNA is TGTGCCAGCAGCCCTTGGGACAGGGAAGTATCTGAAGCTTTCTTT. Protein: CASSPWDREVSEAFF.

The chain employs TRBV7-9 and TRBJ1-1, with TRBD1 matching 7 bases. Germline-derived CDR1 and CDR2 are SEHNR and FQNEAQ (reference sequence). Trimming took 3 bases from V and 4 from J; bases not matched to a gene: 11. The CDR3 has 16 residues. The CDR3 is CASSLPKGGTTTEAFF. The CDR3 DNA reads TGTGCCAGCAGCTTGCCAAAAGGGGGCACGACCACTGAAGCTTTCTTT.

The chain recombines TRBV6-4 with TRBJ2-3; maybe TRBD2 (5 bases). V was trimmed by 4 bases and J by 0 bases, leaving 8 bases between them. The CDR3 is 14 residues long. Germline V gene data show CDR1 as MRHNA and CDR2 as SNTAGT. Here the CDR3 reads CASSGGGSTDTQYF. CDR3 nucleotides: TGTGCCAGCAGTGGAGGCGGGAGCACAGATACGCAGTATTTT.

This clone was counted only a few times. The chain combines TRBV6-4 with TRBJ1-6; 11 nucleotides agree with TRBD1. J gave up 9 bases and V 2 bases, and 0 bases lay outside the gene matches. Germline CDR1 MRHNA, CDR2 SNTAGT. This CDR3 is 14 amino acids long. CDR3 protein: CASSDGQGASPLHF. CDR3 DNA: TGTGCCAGCAGTGACGGACAGGGGGCTTCACCCCTCCACTTT.

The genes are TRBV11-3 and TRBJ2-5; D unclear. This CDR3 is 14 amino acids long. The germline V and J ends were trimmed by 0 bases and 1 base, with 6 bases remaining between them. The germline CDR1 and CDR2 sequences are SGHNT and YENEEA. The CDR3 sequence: CASSLEAGQETQYF. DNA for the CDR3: TGTGCCAGCAGCTTAGAAGCAGGCCAAGAGACCCAGTACTTC.

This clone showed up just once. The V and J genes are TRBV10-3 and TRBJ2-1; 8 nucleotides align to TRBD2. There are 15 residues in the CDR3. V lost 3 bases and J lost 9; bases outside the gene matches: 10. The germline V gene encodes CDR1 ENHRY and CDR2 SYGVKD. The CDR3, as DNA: TGTGCCATCAGTGAAACGGGAGCGGGAGAGGGTGAGCAGTTCTTC. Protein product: CAISETGAGEGEQFF.